This T cell receptor (beta chain) was recorded in a study of vaccination and CD4 T cells after COVID-19. Study context: The authors exposed cells to overlapping spike peptides derived from SARS-CoV-2, HCoV-NL63, HCoV-OC43 and HCoV-229E.

Cultured CD4+ T-cell DNA underwent Oncomine TCR Beta short-read sequencing. TCRdb itself ran the PCR reads through MiXCR, one entry per CDR3 protein. Of some 11,000 distinct CDR3 sequences listed, roughly 29% are singletons. Treatment here: roughly ten-day PBMC culture with coronavirus spike peptide pools or control peptides (ViraFEST assay). Turning to this clonotype: Its specificity is not known.

There are 14 residues in the CDR3. V was pared by 5 bases and J by 5 bases, with 4 bases of the junction left unmatched. The germline CDR1 and CDR2 sequences are MDHEN and SYDVKM. Sequenced: cultured CD4+ T cells from blood. J is TRBJ1-5 and V is TRBV28; 9 nucleotides match TRBD1. The TCR comes from a human donor with COVID-19. CDR3 in amino acids: CASSRDRGDQPQHF. The CDR3 nucleotides read TGTGCCAGCAGTCGAGACAGGGGGGATCAGCCCCAGCATTTT. Complete variable domain (other parts from reference TRBV28 and TRBJ1-5): DVKVTQSSRYLVKRTGEKVFLECVQDMDHENMFWYRQDPGLGLRLIYFSYDVKMKEKGDIPEGYSVSREKKERFSLILESASTNQTSMYLCASSRDRGDQPQHFGDGTRLSIL.